This passage covers 6 T cell receptor beta chains from one sample sequenced in a study of T cell responses to AZD1222 COVID-19 vaccine (dated by TCRdb to 2020 to 2022). Explained via the paper, the time point label denotes: about 28 days (+/-7) after the second vaccine dose. Receptors were amplified or captured by the immunoSEQ multiplex PCR assay. The source is immuneACCESS, and TCRdb retained only in-frame sequences with V and J called. Part of the clones is not carried over; for the studies checked, unresolved V genes explain less than half of this, and the remainder is unexplained. This sample comprises some 170,000 clones, approximately 89% of them detected only once. Over 1.5% of the sample rests with the top ten. The material was peripheral blood, obtained 28 days after the second AZD1222 dose. Receptors were obtained from an adult who received the AZD1222 COVID-19 vaccine.

Of note for this clone: Other DNA sequences within the sample encode an identical CDR3. The V and J genes are TRBV4-1 and TRBJ2-2; D gene unclear. The V end was cut by 0 bases, the J end by 4 bases, with 3 bases between. This CDR3 contains 13 residues. Germline V gene lookup returns CDR1 MGHRA and CDR2 YSYEKL. CDR3 protein: CASSQERTGELFF. The CDR3, as DNA: TGCGCCAGCAGCCAAGAACGCACCGGGGAGCTGTTTTTT.

This chain uses TRBV28 with TRBJ2-1, with 7 bases that match TRBD1. Germline assignment: CDR1 MDHEN and CDR2 SYDVKM. V dropped 7 bases and J dropped 6; count of bases not matched to a gene: 9. The CDR3 is 14 amino acids. CDR3: CASTSGTDPNEQFF. CDR3 DNA sequence: TGTGCCAGCACCTCCGGGACAGACCCCAATGAGCAGTTCTTC.

The chain uses TRBV6-5 and TRBJ2-7; the D gene is possibly TRBD1 (5 bases). With 4 bases removed from V and 2 bases from J, the gap between germline ends came to 12 bases. The CDR3 has 14 amino acids. Looked up from germline, CDR1 is MNHEY and CDR2 is SVGAGI. The CDR3 DNA reads TGTGCCAGCAGTTCGTCAGGGCAGGCCTACGAGCAGTACTTC. The encoded protein is CASSSSGQAYEQYF.

The gene calls are TRBV11-1 and TRBJ2-2; perhaps TRBD2 as D (6 bases). V lost 8 bases to trimming and J lost 2 bases, with 18 bases between them. The CDR3 spans 16 residues. Germline V lookup: CDR1 SGHAT, CDR2 FQDESV (reference sequence). The CDR3 spells CASRKRGTFNTGELFF. Here the CDR3 DNA reads TGTGCCAGCCGCAAACGGGGGACCTTTAACACCGGGGAGCTGTTTTTT.

This clone was observed a few times. CDR3 sequence reads: CASSYEVHYGYTF. CDR3 nucleotides: TGTGCCAGCAGTTACGAGGTCCACTATGGCTACACCTTC. The V and J genes are TRBV6-2 or TRBV6-3 and TRBJ1-2; D remains ambiguous. Trimming pared 2 bases from V and 3 bases from J, leaving 7 bases between. The CDR3 consists of 13 residues. Looked up from germline, CDR1 is MNHEY and CDR2 is SVGEGT.

This rearrangement joins TRBV9 to TRBJ2-2, with TRBD2 identical over 13 bases. The V gene's germline CDR1 is SGDLS and CDR2 YYNGEE. V lost 5 bases, J lost 7 bases, and 5 bases stayed unmatched. The length of the CDR3 is 15 residues. CDR3 sequence: CASRRTSGSNGELFF. CDR3 DNA: TGTGCCAGCAGAAGGACTAGCGGGAGTAACGGGGAGCTGTTTTTT.